A single sample gave rise to the 10 T cell receptor beta chains below, sequenced in a study of T cell responses to AZD1222 COVID-19 vaccine. Data came from immunoSEQ multiplex PCR; TCRdb stores just in-frame clones and leaves some out. The repertoire holds 90,000 to 120,000 clones, with over 80% as singletons. Sequenced material: peripheral blood, taken 28 days after the second AZD1222 dose. These receptors were obtained from an adult who received the AZD1222 COVID-19 vaccine.

The chain is built from TRBV6-2 or TRBV6-3 and TRBJ2-4, with D possibly matching TRBD2 (6 bases). The CDR3 length is 17 residues. Germline CDR1 MNHEY, CDR2 SVGEGT. V shed 1 base and J shed 2 bases, with 15 bases lying between them. The CDR3 region is CASSYYSGGGTKNIQYF. The CDR3, as DNA: TGTGCCAGCAGTTACTACTCCGGCGGAGGGACCAAAAACATTCAGTACTTC.

The rearrangement uses TRBV2 and TRBJ2-3; D may be TRBD2 (5 bases). CDR3 size: 14 residues. Germline V gene sequence: CDR1 SNHLY, CDR2 FYNNEI. CDR3 region: CVTAAGTSTDTQYF. The CDR3 bases are TGTGTCACTGCGGCGGGCACTAGCACAGATACGCAGTATTTT. Full variable domain (missing parts from reference TRBV2 and TRBJ2-3): EPEVTQTPSHQVTQMGQEVILRCVPISNHLYFYWYRQILGQKVEFLVSFYNNEISEKSEIFDDQFSVERPDGSNFTLKIRSTKLEDSAMYFCVTAAGTSTDTQYFGPGTRLTVL.

The chain has TRBV10-2 and TRBJ1-1; D might be TRBD1 (6 bases). The CDR3 sequence is 14 residues long. V was trimmed by 3 bases and J by 4 bases, leaving 12 bases between them. Germline lookup yields CDR1 WSHSY and CDR2 SAAADI. The CDR3 nucleotides are TGCGCCAGCAGTGACTGGGGGGCGGGCACTGAAGCTTTCTTT. Its translation: CASSDWGAGTEAFF.

This chain links TRBV5-1 with TRBJ1-4; 9 positions match TRBD1. J lost 6 bases, V lost 4 bases, and 7 bases had no gene match. The CDR3 runs 15 residues. The germline CDR1 and CDR2 sequences are SGHRS and YFSETQ. The CDR3 DNA follows: TGCGCCAGCAGCACTACAGGGGGCCCGGATGAAAAACTGTTTTTT. Its translation is CASSTTGGPDEKLFF.

The V call is TRBV27, the J call TRBJ1-2; 12 bases align to TRBD1. There are 15 residues in the CDR3. The germline V gene encodes CDR1 MNHEY and CDR2 SMNVEV (reference sequence). V was pared by 6 bases and J by 6 bases, with 8 bases of the junction left unmatched. For the CDR3, the DNA is TGTGCCAGCAGCTTCCGGGACAGGGGGCTGAATGGCTACACCTTC. Translating it yields CASSFRDRGLNGYTF.

The chain has TRBV2 and TRBJ2-7; 8 bases fit TRBD2. Germline trimming cut 8 bases from V and 11 bases from J; bases unmatched to any gene: 14. The length of the CDR3 is 13 residues. The germline gives CDR1 SNHLY, CDR2 FYNNEI. CDR3 nucleotides: TGTGCCAGCTACCTGACGGCGGGAGGTAAAAAGTACTTC. Protein sequence: CASYLTAGGKKYF.

The V and J genes are TRBV29-1 and TRBJ2-1, with no clear D. The germline V gene encodes CDR1 SQVTM and CDR2 ANQGSEA. The CDR3 extends over 11 amino acids. V lost 8 bases and J 9 bases, leaving 14 bases between the germline ends. CDR3 DNA: TGCAGCCCCAAATGGGGTACTGAGCAGTTCTTC. The encoded protein is CSPKWGTEQFF.

The CDR3 loop is CASNPDRRDEQFF. The CDR3 DNA is TGTGCCAGCAACCCCGACAGGAGGGATGAGCAGTTCTTC. The chain couples TRBV6-6 to TRBJ2-1; D could derive from TRBD1 or TRBD2 (6 bases each). The CDR3 totals 13 residues. Per the germline V gene, CDR1 is MNHNY and CDR2 is SVGAGI (reference sequence). Trimming removed 7 bases at V and 8 bases at J, with 15 bases between.

The V gene is TRBV6-5, the J gene TRBJ1-5, with 9 bases lining up with TRBD1. Germline CDR1 MNHEY, CDR2 SVGAGI. This CDR3 spans 14 amino acids. After removal of 6 bases from V and 5 bases from J, the junction contained 5 bases not matched to a gene. In nucleotides, the CDR3 is TGTGCCAGCAGAGACAGGGGGGATTATCAGCCCCAGCATTTT. It encodes CASRDRGDYQPQHF.

The chain combines TRBV3-1 (or the pseudogene TRBV3-2) with TRBJ2-1; 12 nucleotides line up with TRBD2. The CDR3 loop spans 20 amino acids. Germline assignment: CDR1 LGHDT and CDR2 YNNKEL (reference sequence). V dropped 1 base and J dropped 7; count of bases not matched to a gene: 17. The CDR3 reads CASSQGPLAGGTLSVNEQFF. The CDR3 nucleotides read TGTGCCAGCAGCCAAGGACCCCTAGCGGGGGGGACACTATCTGTGAATGAGCAGTTCTTC.